This TCR beta chain was identified during a study of T cells in tuberculosis. The CDR3 runs 13 residues. Trimming pared 5 bases from V and 5 bases from J, leaving 12 bases between. Germline CDR1 is MDHEN and CDR2 is SYDVKM. This clone was counted a single time. Profiling relied on immunoSEQ multiplex PCR, and the TCRdb table lists in-frame clones only, not all of them. The top ten clones hold roughly a fifth of a sample with 50,000 or so clones, approximately 86% of them seen once. Cells were sorted from thawed PBMC rested overnight and stained with GMM-loaded CD1B tetramer, viability dye and anti-CD3. The CD1B tetramers carried C32 glucose monomycolate purified from Rhodococcus equi.

Sequencing used CD1b-GMM tetramer-negative cells sorted from PBMCs. This clonotype was sampled from an adult woman with latent tuberculosis. V usage is TRBV28 and J usage is TRBJ1-1, with a tentative D call TRBD1 (6 bases). The CDR3 nucleotides read TGTGCCAGCAGTCCTCAGGGGTATACTGAAGCTTTCTTT. Translation: CASSPQGYTEAFF.